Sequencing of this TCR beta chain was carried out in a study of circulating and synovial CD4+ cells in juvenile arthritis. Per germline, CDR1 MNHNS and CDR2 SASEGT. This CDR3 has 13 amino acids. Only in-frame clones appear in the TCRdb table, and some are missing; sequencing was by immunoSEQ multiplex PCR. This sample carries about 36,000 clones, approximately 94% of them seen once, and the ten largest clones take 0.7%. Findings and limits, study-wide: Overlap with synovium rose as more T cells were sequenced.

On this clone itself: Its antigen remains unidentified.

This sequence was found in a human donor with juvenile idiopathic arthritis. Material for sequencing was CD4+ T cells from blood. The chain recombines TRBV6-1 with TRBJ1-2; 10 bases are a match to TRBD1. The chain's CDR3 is CAATGGATYGYTF. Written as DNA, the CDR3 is TGTGCAGCGACAGGGGGCGCGACCTATGGCTACACCTTC.